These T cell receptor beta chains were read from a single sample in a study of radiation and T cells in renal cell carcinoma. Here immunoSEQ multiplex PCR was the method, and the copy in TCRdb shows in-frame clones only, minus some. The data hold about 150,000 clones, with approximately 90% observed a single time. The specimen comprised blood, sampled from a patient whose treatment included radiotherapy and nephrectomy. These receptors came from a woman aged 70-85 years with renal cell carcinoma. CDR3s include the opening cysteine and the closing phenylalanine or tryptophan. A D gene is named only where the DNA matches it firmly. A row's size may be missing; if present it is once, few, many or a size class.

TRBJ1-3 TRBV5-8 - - TGTGCCAGCAGCTTGCGGTACACCATATATTTT CASSLRYTIYF
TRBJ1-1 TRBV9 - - TGTGCCAGCAGCCCTTTGACGCAGTTGAACACTGAAGCTTTCTTT CASSPLTQLNTEAFF
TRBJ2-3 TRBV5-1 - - TGCGCCAGCAGCTTGGCCGAACCGGCCGCCACAGATACGCAGTATTTT CASSLAEPAATDTQYF
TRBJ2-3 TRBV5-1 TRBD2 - TGCGCCAGCAGCTCTAGCGGGGGAATGAAAAATACGCAGTATTTT CASSSSGGMKNTQYF
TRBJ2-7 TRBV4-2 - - TGTGCCAGCAGCCGCGAGAGGCAGGGCTACGAGCAGTACTTC CASSRERQGYEQYF
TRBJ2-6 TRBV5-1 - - TGCGCCAGCGCTCTGGGTGGGGCCAACGTCCTGACTTTC CASALGGANVLTF
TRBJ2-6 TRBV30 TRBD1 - TGTGCCTGGAGTGTACAGGGGACAGGGAACTCTGGGGCCAACGTCCTGACTTTC CAWSVQGTGNSGANVLTF
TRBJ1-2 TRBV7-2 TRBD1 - TGTGCCAGCAGCTACCCACCGGGACAGGGCTATGGCTACACCTTC CASSYPPGQGYGYTF
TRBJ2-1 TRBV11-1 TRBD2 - TGTGCCAGCAGCTCAGGGGCCACTAGCGGGGCCTCCTACAATGAGCAGTTCTTC CASSSGATSGASYNEQFF
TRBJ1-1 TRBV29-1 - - TGCAGCGTTGAAGAGTCAGGGAGGACTGAAGCTTTCTTT CSVEESGRTEAFF
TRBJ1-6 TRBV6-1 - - TGTGCCGGAACTTTTGGGGACGGTATTAATTCACCCCTCCACTTT CAGTFGDGINSPLHF
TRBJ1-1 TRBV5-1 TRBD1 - TGCGCCAGCAGCTCGGGACAGGGGGCGGTTGAAGCTTTCTTT CASSSGQGAVEAFF
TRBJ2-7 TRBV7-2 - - TGTGCCAGCAGCTTAGAGGGAAGGGGTCGCGAGCAGTACTTC CASSLEGRGREQYF
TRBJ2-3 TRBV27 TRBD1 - TGTGCCAGCAGTTTCTCCGGGACAGGGGGCACAGATACGCAGTATTTT CASSFSGTGGTDTQYF
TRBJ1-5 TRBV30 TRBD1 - TGTGCCTGGAGTAAAGAGGTAGGGGGCCATCAGCCCCAGCATTTT CAWSKEVGGHQPQHF
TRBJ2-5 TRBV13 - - TGTGCCAGCAGCTTATTCAGGGGAGAGACCCAGTACTTC CASSLFRGETQYF
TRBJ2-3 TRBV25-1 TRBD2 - TGTGCCCACGCTAGCGGGGCTCCAGATACGCAGTATTTT CAHASGAPDTQYF
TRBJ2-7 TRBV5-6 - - TGTGCCAGCAGCTTGGGCTACCCCTCCTACGAGCAGTACTTC CASSLGYPSYEQYF
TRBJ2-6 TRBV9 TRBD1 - TGTGCCAGCAGCGTAGCCGTCGGGACAGGGAACTCTGGGGCCAACGTCCTGACTTTC CASSVAVGTGNSGANVLTF
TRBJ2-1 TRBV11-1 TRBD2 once TGTGCCAGCAGCTTATCGGGGGGCAATGAGCAGTTCTTC CASSLSGGNEQFF
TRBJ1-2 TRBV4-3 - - TGCGCCAGCAGCCAAGATCTAGGGTTAAATGGCTACACCTTC CASSQDLGLNGYTF
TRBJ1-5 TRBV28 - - TGTGCCAGCAGTCCTACGAGACAGCGCAGCAATCAGCCCCAGCATTTT CASSPTRQRSNQPQHF
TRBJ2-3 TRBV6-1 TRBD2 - TGTGCCAGCAGTGAAGGGGGGGGTAACACAGATACGCAGTATTTT CASSEGGGNTDTQYF
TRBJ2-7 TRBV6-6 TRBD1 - TGTGCCAGCAGTTATGGGACAGGGGACTACGAGCAGTACTTC CASSYGTGDYEQYF
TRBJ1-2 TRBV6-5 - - TGTGCCAGCAGTTACTCGCAGGGCCTCTATGGCTACACCTTC CASSYSQGLYGYTF
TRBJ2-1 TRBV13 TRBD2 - TGTGCCAGCAGTTCTCCCGGGACTAGAGGGTTCTTC CASSSPGTRGFF
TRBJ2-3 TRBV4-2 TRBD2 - TGTGCCAGCAGCCAAGGACTAGCGGGGGGGCGTACAGATACGCAGTATTTT CASSQGLAGGRTDTQYF
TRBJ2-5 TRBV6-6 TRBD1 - TGTGCCAGCAGTAAGAACGACAGGGTAGGGGAGACCCAGTACTTC CASSKNDRVGETQYF
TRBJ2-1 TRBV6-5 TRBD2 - TGTGCCAGCAGTTTAAGACTAGCGGGGGGTTTTGAGCAGTTCTTC CASSLRLAGGFEQFF
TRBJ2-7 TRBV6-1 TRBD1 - TGTGCCAGCAGTGATCTATGGGACAGGGGCTCCTACGAGCAGTACTTC CASSDLWDRGSYEQYF
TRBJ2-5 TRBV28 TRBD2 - TGTGCCAGCAGCCTGGGGAGGGCTTACCAAGAGACCCAGTACTTC CASSLGRAYQETQYF
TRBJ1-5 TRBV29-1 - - TGCAGCGTCGGACAGAGCAATCAGCCCCAGCATTTT CSVGQSNQPQHF
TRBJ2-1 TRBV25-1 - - TGTGCCAGCAGTGCCTCGAAGGCGATTGATTCTGGTGAGCAGTTCTTC CASSASKAIDSGEQFF
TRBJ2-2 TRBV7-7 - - TGTGCTAGCAGCTCGACAGTGAACACCGGGGAGCTGTTTTTT CASSSTVNTGELFF
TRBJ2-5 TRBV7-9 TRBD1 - TGTGCCAGCAGCTTAGGGGACAGGGGGGCCCAAGAGACCCAGTACTTC CASSLGDRGAQETQYF
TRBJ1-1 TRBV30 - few TGTGCCTGGACCCAGAAGGTTTCCGGTGAAGCTTTCTTT CAWTQKVSGEAFF
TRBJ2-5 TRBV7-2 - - TGTGCCAGCAGCTTAGTGGATCCGGGGGCATTGTACTTC CASSLVDPGALYF
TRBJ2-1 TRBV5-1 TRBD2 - TGCGCCAGCAGTCCCGGGACTAGCGGCTACAATGAGCAGTTCTTC CASSPGTSGYNEQFF
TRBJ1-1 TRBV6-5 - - TGTGCCAGCAGTTACGGTCAGAGGAACACTGAAGCTTTCTTT CASSYGQRNTEAFF
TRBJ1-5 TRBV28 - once TGTGCCAGCACTGTAACGGAGGGCCGGAATCAGCCCCAGCATTTT CASTVTEGRNQPQHF
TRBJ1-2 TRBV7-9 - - TGTGCCAGCAGCTCTACAGGGCGCAACTATGGCTACACCTTC CASSSTGRNYGYTF
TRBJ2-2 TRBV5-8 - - TGTGCCAGCAGCCAATATAGGGGCAGCGGGGAGCTGTTTTTT CASSQYRGSGELFF
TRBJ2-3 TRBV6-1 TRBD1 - TGTGCCAGCAGTGAAGGGCGCCCCACAGGGGGGACAGATACGCAGTATTTT CASSEGRPTGGTDTQYF
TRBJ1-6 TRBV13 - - TGTGCCAGCAGCTTAGGCCGGGGGTTAAATTCACCCCTCCACTTT CASSLGRGLNSPLHF
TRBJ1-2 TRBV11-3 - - TGTGCCAGCAGCTTTTTAGGGGATGGCTACACCTTC CASSFLGDGYTF
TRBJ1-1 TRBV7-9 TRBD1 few TGTGCCAGCAGCCCCTTCGGGACAGGGGGGGGATCTGAAGCTTTCTTT CASSPFGTGGGSEAFF
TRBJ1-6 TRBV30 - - TGTGCCTGGAGTGCGCCGCGAAGGGTAGGATCACCCCTCCACTTT CAWSAPRRVGSPLHF
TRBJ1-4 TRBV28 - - TGTGCCAGCAGCCCCGACCGACCAGAGAAACTGTTTTTT CASSPDRPEKLFF
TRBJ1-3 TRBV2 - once TGTGCCAGCGGCCAAGCGGGGCCCTTTACGGGAAACACCATATATTTT CASGQAGPFTGNTIYF
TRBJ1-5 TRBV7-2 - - TGTGCCAGCAGCCCTAGCACCAGGAGGGATCAGCCCCAGCATTTT CASSPSTRRDQPQHF
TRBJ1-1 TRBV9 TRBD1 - TGTGCCAGCAGCGTAGGGGTCCAGGGGGCCACTGAAGCTTTCTTT CASSVGVQGATEAFF
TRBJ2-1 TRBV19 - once TGTGCCAGTAGTGGGACTCGGGGAAAGGAGCAGTTCTTC CASSGTRGKEQFF
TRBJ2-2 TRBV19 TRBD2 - TGTGCCAGTAGTATAAAAGGAGGGAGGGGTGCGAACACCGGGGAGCTGTTTTTT CASSIKGGRGANTGELFF
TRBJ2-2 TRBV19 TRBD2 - TGTGCCACCGATCGGGGGGATAACACCGGGGAGCTGTTTTTT CATDRGDNTGELFF
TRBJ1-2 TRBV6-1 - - TGTGCCAGCAGTGAATCAGGCTCTTATGGCTACACCTTC CASSESGSYGYTF
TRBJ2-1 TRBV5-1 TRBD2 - TGCGCCAGCAGCTCTAGCGGGGTCTCCTACAATGAGCAGTTCTTC CASSSSGVSYNEQFF